Listed below are T cell receptor beta chains from one sample, sequenced in a study of OX40 agonist ivuxolimab in advanced cancers. Method: immunoSEQ multiplex PCR; TCRdb's copy keeps in-frame clones and lacks some. The top ten clones hold around 5.9% of a sample with roughly 92,000 clones, about 80% of them seen once. The starting material was CD4+ or CD8+ T cells sorted from blood, obtained in a trial of the OX40 agonist ivuxolimab. The receptors originated from an adult with an advanced solid tumor such as melanoma, head and neck, liver or kidney cancer. Each CDR3 is given with its conserved first and last residue. Each record gives: D gene, J gene, V gene, clone size, CDR3 DNA, CDR3 protein. D genes are given only for firm matches. Only part of the rows carry a size: once, few, many, or a class if the clone is expanded.

d_call: TRBD1
j_call: TRBJ2-5
v_call: TRBV7-9
clone_size: .
cdr3_nt: TGTGCCAGCAGCGAGACAGGGACCCAAGAGACCCAGTACTTC
cdr3_aa: CASSETGTQETQYF

d_call: .
j_call: TRBJ1-2
v_call: TRBV7-9
clone_size: .
cdr3_nt: TGTGCCAGCAGCTTTGTACCGACACTCCGGGAACTTTCTCACACCTTC
cdr3_aa: CASSFVPTLRELSHTF

d_call: .
j_call: TRBJ1-1
v_call: TRBV5-6
clone_size: .
cdr3_nt: TGTGCCAGCAGCTTGCCTGGGAAGGACACTGAAGCTTTCTTT
cdr3_aa: CASSLPGKDTEAFF

d_call: .
j_call: TRBJ2-7
v_call: TRBV19
clone_size: .
cdr3_nt: TGTGCCAGTAGTATCGCCAGGGACTACGAGCAGTACTTC
cdr3_aa: CASSIARDYEQYF

d_call: .
j_call: TRBJ1-2
v_call: TRBV9
clone_size: .
cdr3_nt: TGTGCCAGCAGCGCCCAGACAGGTTTCTATGGCTACACCTTC
cdr3_aa: CASSAQTGFYGYTF

d_call: .
j_call: TRBJ1-3
v_call: TRBV7-2
clone_size: few
cdr3_nt: TGTGCCAGCAGCTTAGCCAGGGGAAACACCATATATTTT
cdr3_aa: CASSLARGNTIYF

d_call: .
j_call: TRBJ1-2
v_call: TRBV2
clone_size: .
cdr3_nt: TGTGCCAGCACCCCCGGGGCGGCCAACTATGGCTACACCTTC
cdr3_aa: CASTPGAANYGYTF

d_call: TRBD2
j_call: TRBJ2-3
v_call: TRBV19
clone_size: .
cdr3_nt: TGTGCCAGTAGTATACGAGGGGGACTAGCGGTGAAAGATACGCAGTATTTT
cdr3_aa: CASSIRGGLAVKDTQYF

d_call: .
j_call: TRBJ2-2
v_call: TRBV7-2
clone_size: .
cdr3_nt: TGTGCCAGCAGCCCCCGGAGAGTGGGGGTTACCGGGGAGCTGTTTTTT
cdr3_aa: CASSPRRVGVTGELFF

d_call: .
j_call: TRBJ1-4
v_call: TRBV7-2
clone_size: .
cdr3_nt: TGTGCCAGCAGCCCTACGGGAGTCGGTGAAAAACTGTTTTTT
cdr3_aa: CASSPTGVGEKLFF

d_call: .
j_call: TRBJ1-1
v_call: TRBV4-2
clone_size: few
cdr3_nt: TGTGCCAGCAGCCAAGTTCATGCGGCTGAAGCTTTCTTT
cdr3_aa: CASSQVHAAEAFF

d_call: .
j_call: TRBJ1-5
v_call: TRBV11-3
clone_size: .
cdr3_nt: TGTGCCAGCGGAAAGGGCCCCGGGAGCAATCAGCCCCAGCATTTT
cdr3_aa: CASGKGPGSNQPQHF

d_call: .
j_call: TRBJ2-7
v_call: TRBV4-2
clone_size: once
cdr3_nt: TGTGCCAGCAGCCAACCAATACAGGAGGCAAACTCCTACGAGCAGTACTTC
cdr3_aa: CASSQPIQEANSYEQYF

d_call: TRBD1
j_call: TRBJ2-7
v_call: TRBV29-1
clone_size: .
cdr3_nt: TGCAGCGCTGGGACAGGGGTCGGCGAGCAGTACTTC
cdr3_aa: CSAGTGVGEQYF

d_call: TRBD2
j_call: TRBJ2-1
v_call: TRBV5-8
clone_size: .
cdr3_nt: TGTGCCAGCAGCTTCGGGAGGGCCTCCTACAATGAGCAGTTCTTC
cdr3_aa: CASSFGRASYNEQFF

d_call: .
j_call: TRBJ2-7
v_call: TRBV21-1
clone_size: few
cdr3_nt: TGTGCCAGCAGCAATGTAACTAGCGGGGGGAACTACGAGCAGTACTTC
cdr3_aa: CASSNVTSGGNYEQYF

d_call: .
j_call: TRBJ1-1
v_call: TRBV7-9
clone_size: .
cdr3_nt: TGTGCCAGCAGCTTAAAGGGCTTCGACACTGAAGCTTTCTTT
cdr3_aa: CASSLKGFDTEAFF

d_call: .
j_call: TRBJ1-6
v_call: TRBV30
clone_size: .
cdr3_nt: TGTGCCTGGAGTGTAAGCAGGGCCCATAATTCACCCCTCCACTTT
cdr3_aa: CAWSVSRAHNSPLHF

d_call: .
j_call: TRBJ1-2
v_call: TRBV9
clone_size: .
cdr3_nt: TGTGCCAGCAGCGTATCTGGTGGTGGCTACACCTTC
cdr3_aa: CASSVSGGGYTF

d_call: .
j_call: TRBJ1-1
v_call: TRBV6-5
clone_size: once
cdr3_nt: TGTGCCAGCAGTCGGACGGATTTTTTAGGTACAGAAGCTTTCTTT
cdr3_aa: CASSRTDFLGTEAFF

d_call: .
j_call: TRBJ1-2
v_call: TRBV27
clone_size: .
cdr3_nt: TGTGCCAGCAGTTTCCTTTCGAACGGCCTGAACTATGGCTACACCTTC
cdr3_aa: CASSFLSNGLNYGYTF

d_call: .
j_call: TRBJ1-6
v_call: TRBV15
clone_size: .
cdr3_nt: TGTGCCACCAGCAGAGATCTAGGAAGCTCCTATAATTCACCCCTCCACTTT
cdr3_aa: CATSRDLGSSYNSPLHF

d_call: .
j_call: TRBJ2-7
v_call: TRBV18
clone_size: .
cdr3_nt: TGTGCCAGCTCACCAGATCGGGCGGACTACGAGCAGTACTTC
cdr3_aa: CASSPDRADYEQYF

d_call: TRBD1
j_call: TRBJ1-3
v_call: TRBV19
clone_size: .
cdr3_nt: TGTGCCAGTAGTTCGACAGGGTTCGGCGCCATATATTTT
cdr3_aa: CASSSTGFGAIYF

d_call: .
j_call: TRBJ1-1
v_call: TRBV6-5
clone_size: .
cdr3_nt: TGTGCCAGCAGGAATGGGGGGGGTACCACTGAAGCTTTCTTT
cdr3_aa: CASRNGGGTTEAFF